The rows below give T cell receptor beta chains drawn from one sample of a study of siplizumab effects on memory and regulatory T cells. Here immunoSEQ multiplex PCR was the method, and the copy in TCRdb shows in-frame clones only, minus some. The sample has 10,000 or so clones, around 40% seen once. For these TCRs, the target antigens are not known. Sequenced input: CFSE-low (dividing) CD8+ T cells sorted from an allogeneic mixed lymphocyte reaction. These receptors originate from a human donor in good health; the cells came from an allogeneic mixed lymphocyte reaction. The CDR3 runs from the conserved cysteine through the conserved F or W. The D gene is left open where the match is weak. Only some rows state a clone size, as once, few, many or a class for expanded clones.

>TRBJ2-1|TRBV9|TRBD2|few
CASSVAGLAGGYEQFF
TGTGCCAGCAGCGTAGCCGGACTAGCGGGGGGGTATGAGCAGTTCTTC
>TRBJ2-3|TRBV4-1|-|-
CASSQDLGDTQYF
TGCGCCAGCAGCCAAGATCTGGGAGATACGCAGTATTTT
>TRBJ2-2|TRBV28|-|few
CASSLIDGGNTGELFF
TGTGCCAGCAGTTTAATTGACGGGGGAAACACCGGGGAGCTGTTTTTT
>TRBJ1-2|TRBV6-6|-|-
CASSLAGIYGYTF
TGTGCCAGCAGTCTTGCGGGAATCTATGGCTACACCTTC
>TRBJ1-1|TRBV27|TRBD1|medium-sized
CASSFYRGATEAFF
TGTGCCAGCAGTTTCTACAGGGGGGCCACTGAAGCTTTCTTT
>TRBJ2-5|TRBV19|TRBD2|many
CASSPSSGGAVETQYF
TGTGCCAGTAGTCCCTCTAGCGGGGGGGCCGTGGAGACCCAGTACTTC
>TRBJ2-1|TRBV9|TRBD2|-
CASSTGLAGEYNEQFF
TGTGCCAGCAGCACGGGACTAGCGGGGGAGTACAATGAGCAGTTCTTC
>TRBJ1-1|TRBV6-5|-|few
CASSIGPNTEAFF
TGTGCCAGCAGTATAGGACCAAACACTGAAGCTTTCTTT
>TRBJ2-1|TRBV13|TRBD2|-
CASSLRTSGENEQFF
TGTGCCAGCAGCTTGCGGACTAGCGGGGAGAATGAGCAGTTCTTC
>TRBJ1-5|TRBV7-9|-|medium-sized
CASSLDWEEGQPQHF
TGTGCCAGCAGCTTAGATTGGGAGGAAGGCCAGCCCCAGCATTTT
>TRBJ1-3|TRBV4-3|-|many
CASSQDAGAYGNTIYF
TGCGCCAGCAGCCAAGATGCAGGGGCCTACGGAAACACCATATATTTT
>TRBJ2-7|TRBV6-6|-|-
CASSPSWASYEQYF
TGTGCCAGCAGTCCTAGCTGGGCCTCCTACGAGCAGTACTTC
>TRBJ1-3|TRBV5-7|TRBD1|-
CASSLTGGSGNTIYF
TGTGCCAGCAGCTTGACAGGGGGCTCTGGAAACACCATATATTTT
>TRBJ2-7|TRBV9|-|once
CASSVDEGGATYEQYF
TGTGCCAGCAGCGTAGACGAGGGGGGCGCAACCTACGAGCAGTACTTC
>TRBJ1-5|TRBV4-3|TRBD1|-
CASSLPIGTGLQSAPAF
TGCGCCAGCAGCCTTCCCATAGGGACAGGCCTGCAATCAGCCCCAGCATTT
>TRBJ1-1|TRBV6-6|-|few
CASSIGPNTEAFF
TGTGCCAGCAGTATAGGACCAAACACTGAAGCTTTCTTT
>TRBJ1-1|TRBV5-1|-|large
CASSLEGLGADEAFF
TGCGCCAGCAGCTTGGAAGGGCTGGGGGCGGACGAAGCTTTCTTT
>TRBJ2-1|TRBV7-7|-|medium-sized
CASSLLQGSYNEQFF
TGTGCCAGCAGCTTATTGCAGGGGTCCTACAATGAGCAGTTCTTC
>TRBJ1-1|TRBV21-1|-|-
CASNRGTEAFF
TGTGCCAGCAACAGGGGCACTGAAGCTTTCTTT
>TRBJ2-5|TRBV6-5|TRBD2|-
CASWGGAETQYF
TGTGCCAGCTGGGGGGGAGCGGAGACCCAGTACTTC
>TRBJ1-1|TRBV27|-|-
CASSIMLNTEAFF
TGTGCCAGCAGTATTATGCTGAACACTGAAGCTTTCTTT
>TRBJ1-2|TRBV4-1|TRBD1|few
CASSLLTGGLYGYTF
TGCGCCAGCAGCTTGCTGACAGGGGGACTCTATGGCTACACCTTC
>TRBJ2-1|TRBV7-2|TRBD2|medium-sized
CASSLVWPSGGAYEQFF
TGTGCCAGCAGCTTAGTATGGCCTAGCGGGGGGGCCTATGAGCAGTTCTTC
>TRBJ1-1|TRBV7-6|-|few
CASSLTEGAEAFF
TGTGCCAGCAGCTTAACTGAAGGTGCTGAAGCTTTCTTT
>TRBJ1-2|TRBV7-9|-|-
CASSSDIYGYTF
TGTGCCAGCAGCTCGGACATCTATGGCTACACCTTC
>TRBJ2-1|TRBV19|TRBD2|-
CASSLTAGGYYNEQFF
TGTGCCAGTAGTCTCACCGCGGGGGGGTACTACAATGAGCAGTTCTTC
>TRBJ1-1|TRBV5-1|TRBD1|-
CASSHTGTGGWVNTEAFF
TGCGCCAGCAGCCATACCGGGACAGGGGGCTGGGTGAACACTGAAGCTTTCTTT
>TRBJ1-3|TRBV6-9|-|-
CASSYSIGDGNTIYF
TGTGCCAGCAGTTACTCGATTGGGGATGGAAACACCATATATTTT
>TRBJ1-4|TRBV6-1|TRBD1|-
CATATGSREKLFF
TGTGCCACCGCGACAGGGTCGAGGGAAAAACTGTTTTTT
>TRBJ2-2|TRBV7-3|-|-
CASSSHSTGVGSSTGELFF
TGTGCCAGCAGCTCTCATTCAACAGGCGTCGGATCGAGCACCGGGGAGCTGTTTTTT
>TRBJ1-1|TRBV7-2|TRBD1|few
CASSFGQGTEAFF
TGTGCCAGCAGCTTTGGACAGGGCACTGAAGCTTTCTTT
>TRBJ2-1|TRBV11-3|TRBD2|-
CASSTDGGMYNEQFF
TGTGCCAGCAGCACCGACGGGGGGATGTACAATGAGCAGTTCTTC
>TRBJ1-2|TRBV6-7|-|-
CASSYASGTGRVYGYTF
TGTGCCAGCAGTTACGCTTCGGGTACGGGGCGCGTCTATGGCTACACCTTC
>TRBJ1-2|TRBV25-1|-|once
CASSMIKLGKTYGYTF
TGTGCCAGCAGTATGATCAAACTGGGAAAGACCTATGGCTACACCTTC
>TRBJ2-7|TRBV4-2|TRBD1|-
CASSWGTGEGEEQYF
TGTGCCAGCAGCTGGGGGACAGGGGAAGGTGAGGAGCAGTACTTC
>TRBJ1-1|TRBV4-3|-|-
CASSHYLEAFF
TGCGCCAGCAGCCACTACCTAGAAGCTTTCTTT
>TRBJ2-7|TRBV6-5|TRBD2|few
CASSPGLAGYEQYF
TGTGCCAGCAGTCCCGGACTAGCGGGGTACGAGCAGTACTTC
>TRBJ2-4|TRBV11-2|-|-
CASSLVGDIQYF
TGTGCCAGCAGCTTAGTGGGGGACATTCAGTACTTC
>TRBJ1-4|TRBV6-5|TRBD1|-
CASAAGTGGEKLFF
TGTGCCAGCGCTGCCGGGACAGGGGGTGAAAAACTGTTTTTT
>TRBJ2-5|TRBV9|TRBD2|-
CASSVGMASGDKETQYF
TGTGCCAGCAGCGTAGGTATGGCTAGCGGGGACAAAGAGACCCAGTACTTC
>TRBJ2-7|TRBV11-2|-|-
CASSFYRATEQYF
TGTGCCAGCAGCTTCTACAGGGCCACAGAGCAGTACTTC
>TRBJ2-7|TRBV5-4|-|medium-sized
CASSLALSPYEQYF
TGTGCCAGCAGCTTGGCCCTAAGCCCCTACGAGCAGTACTTC
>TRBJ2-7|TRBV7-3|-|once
CASSWGAGGTYEQYF
TGTGCCAGCAGCTGGGGGGCAGGGGGAACCTACGAGCAGTACTTC
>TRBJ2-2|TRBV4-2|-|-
CASSQDHGQPNTGELFF
TGTGCCAGCAGCCAAGATCACGGACAGCCGAACACCGGGGAGCTGTTTTTT